The clone carrying this T cell receptor beta chain was detected a few times. This sample was taken from a study of early T cells in non-severe SARS-CoV-2 infection. Across the study: Whole-blood bulk RNA, unsorted, was sequenced, and chains were unpaired.

The protocol attached unique molecular identifiers to individual cDNA molecules. TCRdb ran MiXCR on the 5' RACE reads and lists one entry per CDR3 protein. Of about 60,000 distinct CDR3 sequences detected, around 13% appear once; the ten largest clones hold around 4.5%. Between the trimmed V and J ends, which lost 4 bases and 8 bases, there was a span of 17 bases. The CDR3 spans 14 residues. The source material was whole blood. The chain uses TRBV12-3 or TRBV12-4 and TRBJ1-2; D might be TRBD1 (6 bases). The sequence came from an adult who was a healthcare worker with PCR-confirmed SARS-CoV-2 infection or an uninfected control (not recorded which). Written as DNA, the CDR3 is TGTGCCAGCAGTTCCTCAACACAGGGAATCGGCTACACCTTC. Its translation: CASSSSTQGIGYTF.